These T cell receptor beta chains were read from a single sample in a study of OX40 agonist ivuxolimab in advanced cancers. Clones were read by immunoSEQ multiplex PCR, and TCRdb kept only the in-frame ones, dropping some. The profile shows more than 55,000 clones, under 85% of them singletons. The sample in question was CD4+ or CD8+ T cells sorted from blood, obtained in a trial of the OX40 agonist ivuxolimab. Receptors were obtained from an adult with an advanced solid tumor such as melanoma, head and neck, liver or kidney cancer. Both conserved end residues are part of each CDR3. The D gene is left open where the match is weak. The size of a clone is reported for some rows only, either as once, few or many, or as a class for expanded clones.

j_call v_call clone_size d_call cdr3_nt cdr3_aa
TRBJ2-7 TRBV2 NA NA TGTGCCAGCTCCCTCCGGCAGACACGGACCGAGCAGTACTTC CASSLRQTRTEQYF
TRBJ2-5 TRBV5-1 NA TRBD2 TGCGCCAGCAGCTTGTCTAGCGGGAGGGCCGTTGAGACCCAGTACTTC CASSLSSGRAVETQYF
TRBJ2-1 TRBV6-4 once NA TGTGCCAGCAGTGTCGGTAATGAGCAGTTCTTC CASSVGNEQFF
TRBJ2-1 TRBV29-1 NA TRBD1 TGCAGCATGGGACAGGGGAATGAGCAGTTCTTC CSMGQGNEQFF
TRBJ2-5 TRBV7-9 NA TRBD2 TGTGCCAGCAGCCGTCTAGCGGGGGGCCAAGAGACCCAGTACTTC CASSRLAGGQETQYF
TRBJ2-4 TRBV4-1 NA TRBD1 TGCGCCAGCAGCCAAGAGGGACAGGGGTCGGGGGCCAAAAACATTCAGTACTTC CASSQEGQGSGAKNIQYF
TRBJ2-7 TRBV2 NA NA TGTGCCAGCAGTCTACAGGCTCTGGGATATTACGAGCAGTACTTC CASSLQALGYYEQYF
TRBJ2-7 TRBV11-2 NA NA TGTGCCAGCAGCTTAAGCTTTGGGCTACCTACCTTTCCCTACGAGCAGTACTTC CASSLSFGLPTFPYEQYF
TRBJ2-5 TRBV29-1 NA NA TGCAGCGCCGCGACAGCACAAGAGACCCAGTACTTC CSAATAQETQYF
TRBJ2-7 TRBV29-1 NA NA TGCAGCGTTGTTGGTTCAGGGTCTGGCTACAGCGAGCAGTACTTC CSVVGSGSGYSEQYF
TRBJ2-7 TRBV2 medium-sized NA TGTGCCAGCAGCTTCACCAGGGAGCAGTACTTC CASSFTREQYF
TRBJ1-1 TRBV18 NA TRBD1 TGTGCCAGCTCAATACAGGGGGCCCTGGGCACTGAAGCTTTCTTT CASSIQGALGTEAFF
TRBJ1-2 TRBV10-2 NA TRBD1 TGCGCCAGCACTTCTCTGAGGGACAGAGGCTATGGCTACACCTTC CASTSLRDRGYGYTF
TRBJ2-1 TRBV9 NA NA TGTGCCAGCAGCGTGGACTGGGTAAGCTCCTACAATGAGCAGTTCTTC CASSVDWVSSYNEQFF
TRBJ1-3 TRBV30 NA NA TGTGCCTGGCGCGGGACGGGGTACACCATATATTTT CAWRGTGYTIYF
TRBJ2-6 TRBV19 few NA TGTGCCAGTAGCCAACCCTGGGGGGCCAACGTCCTGACTTTC CASSQPWGANVLTF
TRBJ2-5 TRBV5-4 NA NA TGTGCCAGCAGCCGACCCGGTGGGCCAGGCCAAGAGACCCAGTACTTC CASSRPGGPGQETQYF
TRBJ1-6 TRBV30 NA TRBD1 TGTGCCTGGAGTATGGGACAGGGGGTATCACCCCTCCACTTT CAWSMGQGVSPLHF
TRBJ2-1 TRBV28 NA TRBD2 TGTGCCAGCAGTTCTGGGACTAGCGGGGGGGGCTGGACCTACAATGAGCAGTTCTTC CASSSGTSGGGWTYNEQFF
TRBJ1-2 TRBV7-9 NA NA TGTGCCAGCAGCTTAGTATCCCCTGGCTATGGCTACACCTTC CASSLVSPGYGYTF
TRBJ2-1 TRBV7-3 once TRBD1 TGTGCCAGTTCAAGACAGGGGACATATCATGAGCAGTTCTTC CASSRQGTYHEQFF
TRBJ1-5 TRBV11-2 few NA TGTGCCAGCAGCCCTAGGACAGTCAATCAGCCCCAGCATTTT CASSPRTVNQPQHF
TRBJ2-7 TRBV10-3 NA TRBD1 TGTGCCATCAGTGAGGGACAGGGAACGGGTGAGCAGTACTTC CAISEGQGTGEQYF
TRBJ2-3 TRBV19 once NA TGTGCCAGTAGTCCAACAGGTGATACGCAGTATTTT CASSPTGDTQYF
TRBJ2-6 TRBV5-4 NA NA TGTGCCAGCAGCTTGACCGGGGGAGCTGGGGCCAACGTCCTGACTTTC CASSLTGGAGANVLTF
TRBJ1-4 TRBV5-6 NA NA TGTGCCAGCGGGGCGTGGGGAACTAATGAAAAACTGTTTTTT CASGAWGTNEKLFF
TRBJ2-7 TRBV28 NA TRBD1 TGTGCCAGCAGGGACAGGGGGAGGAACGAGCAGTACTTC CASRDRGRNEQYF
TRBJ1-3 TRBV28 NA NA TGTGCCAGCACAGTGGCGGCAGCCTCTGGAAACACCATATATTTT CASTVAAASGNTIYF
TRBJ1-2 TRBV7-9 NA NA TGTGCCAGCAGCAGAGGGGGGATTAAGGATGGCTACACCTTC CASSRGGIKDGYTF
TRBJ2-2 TRBV5-6 once TRBD1 TGTGCCAGCAGCTTGGGACAGGGGACGAACACCGGGGAGCTGTTTTTT CASSLGQGTNTGELFF
TRBJ2-7 TRBV2 NA NA TGTGCCAGCAAAATAGCAGGGCTAGGGAGCTCCTACGAGCAGTACTTC CASKIAGLGSSYEQYF
TRBJ2-1 TRBV7-2 NA TRBD1 TGTGCCAGCAGCCAAGCGCAAGGGGGCACGCAGTTCTTC CASSQAQGGTQFF
TRBJ2-2 TRBV5-6 few TRBD2 TGTGCCAGCAGCTCGGGTCTACTAGCGGGGGGGAACACCGGGGAGCTGTTTTTT CASSSGLLAGGNTGELFF
TRBJ2-1 TRBV28 NA TRBD2 TGTGCCAGCAGTGTTAGCGGGAGGCTCTACAATGAGCAGTTCTTC CASSVSGRLYNEQFF
TRBJ2-1 TRBV16 NA TRBD2 TGTGCCAGCAGCCAATTCATCAGCGGGGGGTACAATGAGCAGTTCTTC CASSQFISGGYNEQFF
TRBJ2-5 TRBV7-7 NA TRBD1 TGTGCTAGCAGCCGAAATGGACAGGGGAGAGAGACCCAGTACTTC CASSRNGQGRETQYF
TRBJ1-1 TRBV7-2 NA NA TGTGCCAGCGAGGACAGACACACTGAAGCTTTCTTT CASEDRHTEAFF
TRBJ2-5 TRBV2 few TRBD1 TGTGCCAGCAGTCTGGACAGGCAAGAGACCCAGTACTTC CASSLDRQETQYF
TRBJ2-7 TRBV4-1 NA TRBD2 TGCGCCAGCAGCCCGGGACTAGCGGGCTACGAGCAGTACTTC CASSPGLAGYEQYF
TRBJ1-4 TRBV18 NA NA TGTGCCAGCTCACGACACTTAGGGCGCCAGGAAAAACTGTTTTTT CASSRHLGRQEKLFF
TRBJ2-1 TRBV19 NA NA TGTGCCAGTGGGAAAGCCCGTGGGTCCTACAATGAGCAGTTCTTC CASGKARGSYNEQFF
TRBJ1-1 TRBV5-1 NA NA TGCGCCAGCAGTTCCGGGACGACGAAGGTGAACACTGAAGCTTTCTTT CASSSGTTKVNTEAFF
TRBJ1-1 TRBV5-6 NA NA TGTGCCAGCAGCCTATTTGATATGATTCAGGGGAGTTTGAGAGAAGCTTTCTTT CASSLFDMIQGSLREAFF